Listed below are T cell receptor beta chains from one sample, sequenced in a study of blood T cell repertoires in COVID-19. Sequenced by immunoSEQ multiplex PCR; TCRdb stores in-frame clones only, minus some. The table has more than 300,000 clones, roughly 90% seen once; the top ten hold under 7.5%. Sequencing was carried out using peripheral blood. The receptors were gathered from a man between 18 and 35 years old who had recovered from COVID-19. Both conserved end residues are part of each CDR3. The D gene is left open where the match is weak.

d_call: TRBD1; v_call: TRBV6-6; j_call: TRBJ2-7; cdr3_aa: CASSYPTGSSYEQYF
d_call: .; v_call: TRBV21-1; j_call: TRBJ1-1; cdr3_aa: CASRARVVMNTEAFF
d_call: TRBD1; v_call: TRBV5-6; j_call: TRBJ2-7; cdr3_aa: CASSLGQGQAYEQYF
d_call: TRBD1; v_call: TRBV11-1; j_call: TRBJ1-1; cdr3_aa: CASSSRQGAEAFF
d_call: .; v_call: TRBV28; j_call: TRBJ2-7; cdr3_aa: CASRWGRELYEQYF
d_call: TRBD1; v_call: TRBV29-1; j_call: TRBJ2-5; cdr3_aa: CSVELQGGKTQYF
d_call: TRBD1; v_call: TRBV7-2; j_call: TRBJ1-2; cdr3_aa: CASSPARGSGGYTF
d_call: .; v_call: TRBV18; j_call: TRBJ1-2; cdr3_aa: CASSPPEGQLYGYTF
d_call: .; v_call: TRBV2; j_call: TRBJ1-1; cdr3_aa: CASSATGGAENTEAFF
d_call: TRBD1; v_call: TRBV6-5; j_call: TRBJ2-5; cdr3_aa: CASSHRGREETQYF
d_call: .; v_call: TRBV4-1; j_call: TRBJ1-3; cdr3_aa: CASSQDPLSGNTIYF
d_call: TRBD2; v_call: TRBV4-2; j_call: TRBJ2-3; cdr3_aa: CASSQTLAGGPTDTQYF
d_call: TRBD1; v_call: TRBV6-5; j_call: TRBJ1-2; cdr3_aa: CATSGQGAEKGYTF
d_call: .; v_call: TRBV5-6; j_call: TRBJ2-7; cdr3_aa: CASSPRTGGNEQYF
d_call: .; v_call: TRBV7-2; j_call: TRBJ1-1; cdr3_aa: CASSFYDREAFF
d_call: .; v_call: TRBV6-1; j_call: TRBJ1-1; cdr3_aa: CASSEGPGKADTEAFF
d_call: .; v_call: TRBV12-3/TRBV12-4; j_call: TRBJ2-3; cdr3_aa: CASSAQGPDTQYF
d_call: TRBD2; v_call: TRBV27; j_call: TRBJ2-7; cdr3_aa: CASRDSGAGRWDEQYF
d_call: .; v_call: TRBV2; j_call: TRBJ2-5; cdr3_aa: CASSGDGGAETQYF
d_call: .; v_call: TRBV18; j_call: TRBJ1-2; cdr3_aa: CASSPGGANYGYTF
d_call: TRBD2; v_call: TRBV2; j_call: TRBJ2-1; cdr3_aa: CASSEGLALNPYNEQFF
d_call: TRBD2; v_call: TRBV4-1; j_call: TRBJ2-5; cdr3_aa: CASSHTGTSGRIETQYF
d_call: .; v_call: TRBV7-8; j_call: TRBJ2-2; cdr3_aa: CASSRGGVNGELFF
d_call: .; v_call: TRBV6-5; j_call: TRBJ2-7; cdr3_aa: CASSYSWASIYEQYF
d_call: .; v_call: TRBV27; j_call: TRBJ2-7; cdr3_aa: CASSSLGSSYEQYF
d_call: TRBD2; v_call: TRBV2; j_call: TRBJ2-5; cdr3_aa: CASSHPGLAKETQYF
d_call: .; v_call: TRBV18; j_call: TRBJ2-7; cdr3_aa: CASSSAGTPYEQYF
d_call: .; v_call: TRBV27; j_call: TRBJ2-3; cdr3_aa: CASSPRQVNTDTQYF
d_call: .; v_call: TRBV4-2; j_call: TRBJ2-7; cdr3_aa: CASSQDLTGTFSYEQYF
d_call: .; v_call: TRBV7-2; j_call: TRBJ2-2; cdr3_aa: CASSARPSVGELFF
d_call: TRBD1; v_call: TRBV6-1; j_call: TRBJ1-2; cdr3_aa: CASSDRSGGNFGYTF
d_call: TRBD2; v_call: TRBV19; j_call: TRBJ2-1; cdr3_aa: CASSPLAGRYDNEQFF
d_call: .; v_call: TRBV3-1/TRBV3-2; j_call: TRBJ1-4; cdr3_aa: CASSQDKGSGKLFF
d_call: .; v_call: TRBV7-9; j_call: TRBJ1-1; cdr3_aa: CASSLNRASTMNTEAFF
d_call: TRBD2; v_call: TRBV3-1/TRBV3-2; j_call: TRBJ2-3; cdr3_aa: CASSQVRDSGVSDTQYF
d_call: .; v_call: TRBV5-6; j_call: TRBJ1-2; cdr3_aa: CASSLYRMEGYTF
d_call: TRBD1; v_call: TRBV13; j_call: TRBJ1-2; cdr3_aa: CASSRDREFGYTF
d_call: .; v_call: TRBV3-1/TRBV3-2; j_call: TRBJ2-1; cdr3_aa: CASSQDKNRRNEQFF
d_call: .; v_call: TRBV6-5; j_call: TRBJ1-2; cdr3_aa: CASSSLGGAGYGYTF
d_call: .; v_call: TRBV6-5; j_call: TRBJ2-7; cdr3_aa: CASSSPYEQYF
d_call: TRBD2; v_call: TRBV5-4; j_call: TRBJ2-1; cdr3_aa: CASSPPGLAHNEQFF